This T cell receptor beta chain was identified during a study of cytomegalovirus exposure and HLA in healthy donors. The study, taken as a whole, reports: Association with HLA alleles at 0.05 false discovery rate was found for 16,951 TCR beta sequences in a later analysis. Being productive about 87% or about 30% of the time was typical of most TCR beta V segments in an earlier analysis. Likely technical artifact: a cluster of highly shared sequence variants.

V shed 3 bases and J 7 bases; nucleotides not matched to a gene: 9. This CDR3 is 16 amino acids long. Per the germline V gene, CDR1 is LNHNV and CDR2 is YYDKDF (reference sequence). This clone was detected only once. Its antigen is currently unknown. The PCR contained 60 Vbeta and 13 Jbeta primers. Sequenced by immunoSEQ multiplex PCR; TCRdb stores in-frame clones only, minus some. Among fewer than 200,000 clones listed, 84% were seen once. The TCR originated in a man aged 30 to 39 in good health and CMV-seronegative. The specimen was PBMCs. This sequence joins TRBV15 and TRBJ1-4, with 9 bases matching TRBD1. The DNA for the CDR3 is TGTGCCACCAGCAGGGTTGCCGGGACAGGGTTTGAAAAACTGTTTTTT. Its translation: CATSRVAGTGFEKLFF. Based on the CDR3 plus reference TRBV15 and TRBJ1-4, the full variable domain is DAMVIQNPRYQVTQFGKPVTLSCSQTLNHNVMYWYQQKSSQAPKLLFHYYDKDFNNEADTPDNFQSRRPNTSFCFLDIRSPGLGDTAMYLCATSRVAGTGFEKLFFGSGTQLSVL.